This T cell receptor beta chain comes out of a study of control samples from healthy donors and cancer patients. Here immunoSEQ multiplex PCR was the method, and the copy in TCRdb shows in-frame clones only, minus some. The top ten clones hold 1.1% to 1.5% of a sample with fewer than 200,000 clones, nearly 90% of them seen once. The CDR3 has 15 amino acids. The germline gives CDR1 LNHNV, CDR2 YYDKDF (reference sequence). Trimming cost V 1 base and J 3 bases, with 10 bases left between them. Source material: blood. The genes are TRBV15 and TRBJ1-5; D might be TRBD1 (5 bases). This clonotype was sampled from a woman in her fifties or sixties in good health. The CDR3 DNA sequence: TGTGCCACCAGCAGAGCGGGACTGAACAATCAGCCCCAGCATTTT. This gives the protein CATSRAGLNNQPQHF.